The TCR beta chain under discussion was sequenced for a study of T cells in Graves' hyperthyroidism and ophthalmopathy. Study outcomes and limitations: The blood repertoire included most of the expanded thyroid clonotypes above 0.001.

Criteria for exclusion of patients were uncontrolled infection, other autoimmune disease, pregnancy or lactation. For the diagnoses, clinical symptoms, serum thyroxine and TRAb, thyroid ultrasound and orbital computed tomography were used. 10 ml fresh peripheral blood yielded the PBMCs. It was RNA transcripts that yielded the amplified TCR beta CDR3 regions. During a first-round RT-PCR of the TCR CDR3, the HTBI primer set was used. TCRdb re-called the multiplex PCR reads with MiXCR, one entry per CDR3 protein. The profile shows hundreds of thousands of distinct CDR3 sequences, less than 20% of them singletons. This clonotype was picked up many times. Its cognate antigen is unknown. Trimming took 2 bases from V and 5 from J; bases not matched to a gene: 7. Per the germline V gene, CDR1 is DFQATT and CDR2 is SNEGSKA (reference sequence). This CDR3 has 14 amino acids.

Input material: blood. The clonotype originates from a woman younger than 35 with Graves' ophthalmopathy. The chain employs TRBV20-1 and TRBJ2-5; 8 bases are shared with TRBD2. For the CDR3, the DNA is TGCAGTGCTAGATGGAGCGGGAGACACGAGACCCAGTACTTC. Protein sequence: CSARWSGRHETQYF.